Following are 7 T cell receptor beta chains from one sample sequenced in a study of human T cells and chemical hapten exposure. Noted time point: pre-sensitization, week 0. Documented treatment: therapeutic diphenylcyclopropenone sensitization with weekly scalp DPC. One entry per CDR3 protein results from TCRdb running MiXCR on the RACE reads. Of about 87,000 distinct CDR3 sequences in the sample, roughly a tenth were seen once. The sample here was whole blood, taken in connection with sensitization to the hapten diphenylcyclopropenone (DPC). All receptors come from a woman aged 40 to 49 with alopecia areata. Some clones in this sample may be carry-over from other donors' samples.

This clonotype was counted a few times. The rearrangement links TRBV12-3 or TRBV12-4 to TRBJ2-5; 10 bases are a match to TRBD1. CDR3 size: 15 residues. Trimming took 5 bases from V and 0 from J; bases not matched to a gene: 3. Here the CDR3 reads CASSPGQGYQETQYF. The CDR3 region has the DNA TGTGCCAGCAGTCCGGGACAGGGGTACCAAGAGACCCAGTACTTC.

This clonotype was counted only a few times. This rearrangement joins TRBV4-3 to TRBJ2-2; D not certain. Per the germline V gene, CDR1 is LGHNA and CDR2 is YSLEER. The CDR3 loop spans 18 amino acids. V lost 0 bases and J lost 4, with 18 bases in between. The CDR3 bases are TGCGCCAGCAGCCAAGATCTATGGGGTAATTCGGCCACCGGGGAGCTGTTTTTT. It codes for CASSQDLWGNSATGELFF.

This clonotype was detected many times. This rearrangement joins TRBV6-2 or TRBV6-3 to TRBJ2-3; 7 bases are a match to TRBD2. The CDR3 covers 15 residues. Trimming at V came to 3 bases and at J to 2 bases, leaving 5 bases not matched to a gene. CDR1 MNHEY and CDR2 SVGEGT come from the germline V gene. CDR3 DNA sequence: TGTGCCAGCAGTTATAGGCTAGCGGCCACAGATACGCAGTATTTT. Its protein product is CASSYRLAATDTQYF.

This clonotype was seen only a few times. This sequence joins TRBV10-3 and TRBJ2-3, with D perhaps TRBD2 (6 bases). Germline lookup yields CDR1 ENHRY and CDR2 SYGVKD. Trimming removed 6 bases from V and 0 bases from J, with 16 bases in between. CDR3 length: 16 amino acids. The CDR3 loop reads CAIRQLTGVSTDTQYF. Written as DNA, the CDR3 is TGTGCCATCAGACAATTGACGGGGGTTAGCACAGATACGCAGTATTTT.

This clonotype was detected ten times or more. This chain joins TRBV20-1 and TRBJ2-2; 13 nucleotides agree with TRBD2. CDR3 length: 14 residues. J was trimmed by 6 bases and V by 6 bases; bases with no gene match: 4. Germline-derived CDR1 and CDR2 are DFQATT and SNEGSKA (reference sequence). CDR3 sequence reads: CSATSGGAPGELFF. The DNA for the CDR3 is TGCAGTGCAACTAGCGGGGGGGCCCCCGGGGAGCTGTTTTTT.

Points on this clonotype: A read error may account for a junction end that differs from germline. The V gene is TRBV19, the J gene TRBJ1-1, with 7 nucleotides matching TRBD1. The length of the CDR3 is 14 residues. Per the germline V gene, CDR1 is LNHDA and CDR2 is SQIVND (reference sequence). Here the CDR3 reads CVSSTTGVNTEAFF. The CDR3 nucleotides read TGTGTCAGTAGTACAACAGGGGTGAACACTGAAGCTTTCTTT.

This clonotype occurred many times. The gene calls are TRBV28 and TRBJ1-2; 7 nucleotides line up with TRBD1. This CDR3 contains 12 residues. The J segment lost 4 bases and the V segment lost 7 bases, leaving 3 bases of the junction unmatched. Germline lookup yields CDR1 MDHEN and CDR2 SYDVKM. The CDR3: CASIRQGYGYTF. The CDR3 coding sequence is TGTGCCAGCATCCGACAGGGCTATGGCTACACCTTC.